This T cell receptor beta chain was retrieved from a study of technical replicates of blood from four donors. Repertoires were generated with immunoSEQ multiplex PCR, while TCRdb's copy carries only in-frame clones and drops some. The sample lists 77,000 or so clones, roughly 89% occurring once. Germline V gene sequence: CDR1 SGDLS, CDR2 YYNGEE. This CDR3 spans 15 amino acids. Unmatched junction bases numbered 3, after V lost 0 bases and J lost 1 base. V is TRBV9 and J is TRBJ2-7; 8 bases line up with TRBD2. This receptor was obtained from a human donor in good health. Sequences were obtained from T cells isolated from PBMCs. CDR3 sequence: CASSVGVAGSYEQYF. In DNA, the CDR3 is TGTGCCAGCAGCGTAGGAGTAGCGGGATCCTACGAGCAGTACTTC. Filled out from reference TRBV9 and TRBJ2-7, the complete variable domain reads DSGVTQTPKHLITATGQRVTLRCSPRSGDLSVYWYQQSLDQGLQFLIQYYNGEERAKGNILERFSAQQFPDLHSELNLSSLELGDSALYFCASSVGVAGSYEQYFGPGTRLTVT.